These 16 T cell receptor beta chains were all obtained from the same sample, sequenced in a study of T cell responses to AZD1222 COVID-19 vaccine. Measured with immunoSEQ multiplex PCR; TCRdb has only the in-frame clones, and not every one. This table has roughly 130,000 clones, roughly 92% appearing once. Source: peripheral blood, taken 28 days after the second AZD1222 dose. The receptors stem from an adult who received the AZD1222 COVID-19 vaccine.

The chain is built from TRBV18 and TRBJ2-2; the match to TRBD2 covers 10 bases. The length of the CDR3 is 16 residues. Germline V gene lookup returns CDR1 KGHSH and CDR2 LQKENI. Trimming cost V 8 bases and J 1 base; bases outside gene matches: 7. CDR3 nucleotide sequence: TGTGCCAGCCCTGTAGCGGGGGGCGAGAACACCGGGGAGCTGTTTTTT. It specifies CASPVAGGENTGELFF.

The rearrangement uses TRBV7-9 and TRBJ1-4; D is unresolved. Deletions cut 5 bases from V and 8 bases from J, with 9 bases between. The CDR3 spans 12 residues. Germline CDR1 reads SEHNR; CDR2 reads FQNEAQ (reference sequence). The CDR3 DNA follows: TGTGCCAGCAGCCTACTCGGGGAAAAACTGTTTTTT. Translating it yields CASSLLGEKLFF. The complete variable domain, with remaining parts taken from reference TRBV7-9 and TRBJ1-4, reads DTGVSQNPRHKITKRGQNVTFRCDPISEHNRLYWYRQTLGQGPEFLTYFQNEAQLEKSRLLSDRFSAERPKGSFSTLEIQRTEQGDSAMYLCASSLLGEKLFFGSGTQLSVL.

This rearrangement joins TRBV7-3 to TRBJ2-1; maybe TRBD1 (6 bases). CDR3 length equals 13 residues. The V gene's germline CDR1 is SGHTA and CDR2 FQGTGA. The germline V and J ends were trimmed by 4 bases and 7 bases, with 11 bases remaining between them. CDR3 amino acids: CASSSDRQNEQFF. The CDR3 region has the DNA TGTGCCAGCAGCTCCGACAGGCAGAATGAGCAGTTCTTC.

This clone was recorded only once. The J gene is TRBJ2-1, the V gene TRBV7-2; the match to TRBD1 covers 7 bases. V lost 2 bases and J lost 8; bases outside the gene matches: 6. Germline V gene data show CDR1 as SGHTA and CDR2 as FQGNSA. This CDR3 is built from 14 residues. CDR3 in DNA: TGTGCCAGCAGCTTACAACGGGACAGCGATGAGCAGTTCTTC. This gives the protein CASSLQRDSDEQFF. Filled out from reference TRBV7-2 and TRBJ2-1, the complete variable domain reads GAGVSQSPSNKVTEKGKDVELRCDPISGHTALYWYRQSLGQGLEFLIYFQGNSAPDKSGLPSDRFSAERTGGSVSTLTIQRTQQEDSAVYLCASSLQRDSDEQFFGPGTRLTVL.

This sequence joins TRBV11-2 and TRBJ2-1; perhaps TRBD1 as D (5 bases). Per germline, CDR1 SGHAT and CDR2 FQNNGV. CDR3 length: 12 amino acids. V dropped 10 bases and J dropped 5 bases, with 12 bases sitting between them. CDR3 sequence reads: CAIDKGHNEQFF. The CDR3, as DNA: TGTGCCATCGACAAGGGGCACAATGAGCAGTTCTTC.

CDR3: CASSQFRGGFGGQPQHF. CDR3 bases: TGTGCCAGCAGCCAATTTCGTGGCGGCTTCGGGGGTCAGCCCCAGCATTTT. V and J are TRBV16 and TRBJ1-5; D may be TRBD1 (5 bases). Germline V gene data show CDR1 as KGHSY and CDR2 as FQNENV. V dropped 1 base and J dropped 6 bases, with 19 bases sitting between them. CDR3 length: 17 residues.

This sequence joins TRBV4-1 and TRBJ2-3; 10 bases are shared with TRBD2. V shed 5 bases, J shed 0 bases, and the junction held 5 bases outside the gene matches. The CDR3 runs 16 residues. CDR1 and CDR2 from the germline V gene are MGHRA and YSYEKL. The CDR3: CASSSRTSGSTDTQYF. CDR3 in DNA: TGCGCCAGCAGCTCCAGGACTAGCGGTAGCACAGATACGCAGTATTTT.

The V call is TRBV18, the J call TRBJ1-1, with D possibly being TRBD1 (5 bases). Germline CDR1 KGHSH, CDR2 LQKENI. V was cut by 3 bases and J by 11 bases, with 25 bases left in between. This CDR3 contains 16 residues. Here the CDR3 reads CASSPSGDGIMEEAFF. In nucleotides, the CDR3 is TGTGCCAGCTCACCTTCCGGGGACGGAATTATGGAGGAGGCTTTCTTT.

The CDR3 sequence: CASSESGFGNTIYF. The CDR3 DNA is TGCGCCAGCAGTGAGTCTGGGTTCGGAAACACCATATATTTT. This chain joins TRBV10-2 and TRBJ1-3, with D uncertain. The germline gives CDR1 WSHSY, CDR2 SAAADI. Trimming stripped 0 bases from V and 4 bases from J, with 7 bases between. The CDR3 is 14 residues long.

The gene calls are TRBV5-1 and TRBJ2-5; 11 positions agree with TRBD2. Per the germline V gene, CDR1 is SGHRS and CDR2 is YFSETQ. The trim removed 1 base at V and 5 bases at J, leaving 7 bases unmatched. The length of the CDR3 is 16 residues. In DNA form, the CDR3 reads TGCGCCAGCAGCTTGACTAGCGGGAGTTGGGTGGAGACCCAGTACTTC. Translated: CASSLTSGSWVETQYF.

The chain is built from TRBV19 and TRBJ2-6; D unresolved. This CDR3 spans 16 amino acids. With 3 bases removed from V and 0 bases from J, the gap between germline ends came to 9 bases. CDR1 and CDR2 (germline): LNHDA, SQIVND (reference sequence). The CDR3 is CASSIIRSSGANVLTF. CDR3 nucleotide sequence: TGTGCCAGTAGTATTATTCGGAGCTCTGGGGCCAACGTCCTGACTTTC.

This chain uses TRBV6-5 with TRBJ1-3, with 7 bases lining up with TRBD1. The germline V gene has CDR1 MNHEY and CDR2 SVGAGI. Trimming cost V 10 bases and J 0 bases; bases outside gene matches: 9. The CDR3 spans 15 residues. CDR3 region: CATHRGTTSGNTIYF. CDR3 sequence (DNA): TGTGCCACCCACAGGGGCACGACCTCTGGAAACACCATATATTTT.

The V gene is TRBV24-1, the J gene TRBJ2-3; no definite D call. Trimming cost V 5 bases and J 1 base, with 6 bases left between them. Germline CDR1 is KGHDR and CDR2 is SFDVKD. This CDR3 spans 13 amino acids. For the CDR3, the DNA is TGTGCCACCAGTGGATGGGGCACAGATACGCAGTATTTT. It codes for CATSGWGTDTQYF.

This chain links TRBV29-1 with TRBJ1-1; TRBD1 is a possible D gene (5 bases). Germline V CDR1 and CDR2: SQVTM, ANQGSEA. V lost 5 bases, J lost 4 bases, and 14 bases lay in between. The CDR3 totals 13 residues. The CDR3 region is CSVTSGVGTEAFF. The CDR3 DNA follows: TGCAGCGTTACGTCGGGGGTGGGCACTGAAGCTTTCTTT.

This chain links TRBV7-9 with TRBJ1-1, with TRBD1 identical over 7 bases. The germline gives CDR1 SEHNR, CDR2 FQNEAQ (reference sequence). V dropped 5 bases and J dropped 7; count of bases not matched to a gene: 10. The CDR3 totals 14 residues. In nucleotides, the CDR3 is TGTGCCAGCAGCCAAGGGGGCGGTTTATTTGAAGCTTTCTTT. Its translation: CASSQGGGLFEAFF.

V gene TRBV24-1 combines with J gene TRBJ2-6; unclear D gene. V gave up 2 bases and J gave up 0 bases, with 10 bases separating them. Germline lookup yields CDR1 KGHDR and CDR2 SFDVKD. This CDR3 is built from 17 residues. The CDR3 reads CATSDYRAASGANVLTF. The CDR3 region has the DNA TGTGCCACCAGTGATTACCGGGCCGCCTCTGGGGCCAACGTCCTGACTTTC.